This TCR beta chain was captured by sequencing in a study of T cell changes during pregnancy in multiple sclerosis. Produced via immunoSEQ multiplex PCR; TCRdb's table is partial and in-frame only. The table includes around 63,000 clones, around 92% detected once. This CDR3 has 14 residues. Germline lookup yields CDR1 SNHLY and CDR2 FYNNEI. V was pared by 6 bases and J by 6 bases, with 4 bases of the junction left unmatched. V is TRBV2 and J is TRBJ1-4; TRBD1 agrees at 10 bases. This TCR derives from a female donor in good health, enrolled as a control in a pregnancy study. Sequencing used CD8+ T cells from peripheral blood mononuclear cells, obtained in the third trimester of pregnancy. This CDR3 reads CASRIDRGHEKLFF. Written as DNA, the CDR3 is TGTGCCAGCAGGATAGACAGGGGGCATGAAAAACTGTTTTTT.